These T cell receptor beta chains were read from a single sample in a study of breast tumors, draining lymph nodes, adjacent tissues. In TCRdb, the multiplex PCR reads were re-called with MiXCR into one record per CDR3 protein. The top ten hold roughly 40% of the sample, which has 12,000 or so distinct CDR3 sequences, about 50% seen once. The sequenced sample consisted of tumor-adjacent breast tissue. The receptors come from a female donor with breast cancer. Some clones in this sample may be carry-over from other donors' samples. Each CDR3 is given with its conserved first and last residue. Each record gives: V gene, clone size, D gene, J gene, CDR3 DNA, CDR3 protein. A D gene is named only where the DNA matches it firmly. Part of the rows lack a size; the others show once, few, many or a class for expanded clones.

V gene: TRBV6-1
clone size: medium-sized
D gene: NA
J gene: TRBJ2-6
CDR3 DNA: TGTGCCAGCAGATGGGGTGGGGCCAACGTCCTGACTTTC
CDR3 protein: CASRWGGANVLTF

V gene: TRBV5-1
clone size: NA
D gene: NA
J gene: TRBJ2-5
CDR3 DNA: TGCGCCAGTAAACCAGGGGGGAGAAAAGAGACCCAGTACTTC
CDR3 protein: CASKPGGRKETQYF

V gene: TRBV13
clone size: many
D gene: TRBD2
J gene: TRBJ2-1
CDR3 DNA: TGTGCCAGCAGCTTACCTCTAGCGGGCGGTAAGAATAAGGGTGAGCAGTTCTTC
CDR3 protein: CASSLPLAGGKNKGEQFF

V gene: TRBV10-2
clone size: NA
D gene: NA
J gene: TRBJ1-5
CDR3 DNA: TGCGCCAGCAGCGACCGGTGGGTTAAACAGCCCCAGCATTTT
CDR3 protein: CASSDRWVKQPQHF

V gene: TRBV6-2/TRBV6-3
clone size: many
D gene: TRBD2
J gene: TRBJ2-5
CDR3 DNA: TGTGCCAGCAGTTACTGGTCGGGAGGAGAGACCCAGTACTTC
CDR3 protein: CASSYWSGGETQYF

V gene: TRBV2
clone size: NA
D gene: NA
J gene: TRBJ1-2
CDR3 DNA: TGTGCCAGCAGCGCAGCCCTCTATGGCTACACCTTC
CDR3 protein: CASSAALYGYTF

V gene: TRBV5-6
clone size: NA
D gene: TRBD2
J gene: TRBJ2-5
CDR3 DNA: TGTGCCAGCAGCACCGCCGGACTAGTCTCAGAGACCCAGTACTTC
CDR3 protein: CASSTAGLVSETQYF

V gene: TRBV7-9
clone size: medium-sized
D gene: TRBD2
J gene: TRBJ2-3
CDR3 DNA: TGTGCCAGCAGCCTTACGACTAGCGGGGGCTCTCTTTCCACAGATACGCAGTATTTT
CDR3 protein: CASSLTTSGGSLSTDTQYF

V gene: TRBV7-9
clone size: many
D gene: TRBD1
J gene: TRBJ1-2
CDR3 DNA: TGTGCCAGCAGCTTAGGGGGGTCGGGACAGTCCTATGGCTACACCTTC
CDR3 protein: CASSLGGSGQSYGYTF

V gene: TRBV3-1
clone size: few
D gene: TRBD1
J gene: TRBJ2-5
CDR3 DNA: TGTGCCAGCAGCCAGAGTGGGACAGGGGGTCCATGGGGGGGAGAGACCCAGTACTTC
CDR3 protein: CASSQSGTGGPWGGETQYF

V gene: TRBV29-1
clone size: NA
D gene: NA
J gene: TRBJ2-1
CDR3 DNA: TGCAGCGTTGATTTCTCTAGGGGCGATGAGCAGTTCTTC
CDR3 protein: CSVDFSRGDEQFF

V gene: TRBV11-3
clone size: few
D gene: TRBD1
J gene: TRBJ1-6
CDR3 DNA: TGTGCCAGCAGCGGCATGGACAGGGGCTCCTATAATTCACCCCTCCACTTT
CDR3 protein: CASSGMDRGSYNSPLHF

V gene: TRBV10-2
clone size: NA
D gene: NA
J gene: TRBJ1-5
CDR3 DNA: TGCGCCAGCAGTGAGTCGGCGGGGCCCCAGCATTTT
CDR3 protein: CASSESAGPQHF

V gene: TRBV19
clone size: NA
D gene: TRBD1
J gene: TRBJ2-7
CDR3 DNA: TGTGCCAGTAGTATAACAGGGGGGATCTACGAGCAGTACTTC
CDR3 protein: CASSITGGIYEQYF

V gene: TRBV19
clone size: few
D gene: NA
J gene: TRBJ2-5
CDR3 DNA: TGTGCCAGTAGTGGACCACCCAGGGCCCTGGGAACCCAGTACTTC
CDR3 protein: CASSGPPRALGTQYF